The rows below give T cell receptor beta chains drawn from one sample of a study of T cell changes during pregnancy in multiple sclerosis. Assay: immunoSEQ multiplex PCR; the TCRdb copy retains only in-frame clones and omits some. The sample carries tens of thousands of clones, roughly 94% recorded once. Sequences were derived from peripheral blood, sampled after pregnancy. These receptors were obtained from a female donor with multiple sclerosis, enrolled in a pregnancy study. The CDR3 runs from the conserved cysteine through the conserved F or W. The D gene is left open where the match is weak. Only some rows state a clone size, as once, few, many or a class for expanded clones.

j_call d_call v_call clone_size cdr3_length cdr3_nt cdr3_aa
TRBJ2-1 TRBD2 TRBV7-6 - 16 TGTGCCAGCAGCTTAGATGCGGGAGGGCCTGACAATGAGCAGTTCTTC CASSLDAGGPDNEQFF
TRBJ2-7 - TRBV11-2 - 14 TGTGCCAGCAGCGCCAGGAGAGGGTCCTACGAGCAGTACTTC CASSARRGSYEQYF
TRBJ2-7 TRBD1 TRBV5-1 - 14 TGCGCCAGCAGCCCCGGGACAGGGTACTACGAGCAGTACTTC CASSPGTGYYEQYF
TRBJ1-5 TRBD1 TRBV5-5 - 16 TGTGCCAGCACCCCGACAGGGCGGGCGAAGGGTCAGCCCCAGCATTTT CASTPTGRAKGQPQHF
TRBJ2-7 - TRBV7-6 once 13 TGTGCCAGCAGCGCGGGCCCGAACTACGAGCAGTACTTC CASSAGPNYEQYF
TRBJ2-1 TRBD2 TRBV5-1 - 16 TGCGCCAGCAGCTTGGTCTCTAGCGGCCTCTACAATGAGCAGTTCTTC CASSLVSSGLYNEQFF
TRBJ2-7 TRBD1 TRBV27 - 15 TGTGCCGGCCGACCGGGACAGGGGAGCCACTACGAGCAGTACTTC CAGRPGQGSHYEQYF
TRBJ2-2 - TRBV7-9 - 12 TGTGCCAGTCGACAGTCCACCGGGGAGCTGTTTTTT CASRQSTGELFF
TRBJ1-2 TRBD1 TRBV7-9 - 14 TGTGCCAGCAGCCTCGGGACAGGGGGCGGTGGCTACACCTTC CASSLGTGGGGYTF
TRBJ1-5 - TRBV2 - 13 TGTGCCAGCAAGGGGAATAGCAATCAGCCCCAGCATTTT CASKGNSNQPQHF
TRBJ1-2 - TRBV10-3 - 12 TGTGCCATCAGTACCGACTCCTATGGCTACACCTTC CAISTDSYGYTF
TRBJ2-7 - TRBV6-5 - 15 TGTGCCAGCAGTTACTCGGCGGGGCTGATAGACGAGCAGTACTTC CASSYSAGLIDEQYF
TRBJ2-7 - TRBV10-3 - 12 TGTGCCATCGGGCATGACACCTACGAGCAGTACTTC CAIGHDTYEQYF
TRBJ2-1 TRBD2 TRBV7-6 once 17 TGTGCCAGCAGCTCCCTTTCCGATAGCGGGAGCTACAATGAGCAGTTCTTC CASSSLSDSGSYNEQFF
TRBJ1-1 - TRBV6-5 - 14 TGTGCCAGCAGTTACAAACAGGATAGGGCTGAAGCTTTCTTT CASSYKQDRAEAFF
TRBJ1-1 TRBD1 TRBV2 - 14 TGTGCCAGCAGCCCGACAGGGGGCTACACTGAAGCTTTCTTT CASSPTGGYTEAFF
TRBJ1-2 TRBD1 TRBV5-1 - 15 TGCGCCAGCAGCCTCGGGACAGGGGTGGCCTATGGCTACACCTTC CASSLGTGVAYGYTF
TRBJ2-3 - TRBV28 - 14 TGTGCCAGCAGTTTATCAGGGTCCACAGATACGCAGTATTTT CASSLSGSTDTQYF
TRBJ2-4 - TRBV7-9 - 16 TGTGCCAGCAGCTTAGTAGTAGATTACGACAAAAACATTCAGTACTTC CASSLVVDYDKNIQYF
TRBJ1-1 - TRBV7-9 few 10 TGTGCCAGTAGCCGGTCTGAAGCTTTCTTT CASSRSEAFF
TRBJ2-5 TRBD1 TRBV7-3 - 15 TGTGCCAGCAGCCCGGCTGGGACAGGAAAAGAGACCCAGTACTTC CASSPAGTGKETQYF
TRBJ2-2 - TRBV5-1 - 15 TGCGCCAGCAGCCCCGCTCAGGGGTCCGCCGGGGAGCTGTTTTTT CASSPAQGSAGELFF
TRBJ2-5 - TRBV18 - 17 TGTGCCAGCTCACCAGCTTTTACGACACCCCTTCAAGAGACCCAGTACTTC CASSPAFTTPLQETQYF
TRBJ2-7 - TRBV29-1 - 14 TGCAGCGTCGGGGGAGGCCATACCCCCTACGAGCAGTACTTC CSVGGGHTPYEQYF
TRBJ1-1 TRBD1 TRBV19 - 16 TGTGCCAGTAGCATAGGACAGGGCCCTTTCGGGTCTGAAGCTTTCTTT CASSIGQGPFGSEAFF
TRBJ2-5 TRBD2 TRBV28 - 15 TGTGCCAGCAGCGGTTGGACTAGCGAAGGAGTGACCCAGTACTTC CASSGWTSEGVTQYF
TRBJ1-1 - TRBV7-6 - 14 TGTGCCAGCAGCTTAGCGGGGGGAAACACTGAAGCTTTCTTT CASSLAGGNTEAFF
TRBJ2-7 - TRBV5-1 - 16 TGCGCCAGCAGCCCAAATCCACTAACTAGTGCCTACGAGCAGTACTTC CASSPNPLTSAYEQYF
TRBJ2-3 - TRBV4-2 - 15 TGTGCCAGCAGCCAAGTAAGCGGCGGCACAGATACGCAGTATTTT CASSQVSGGTDTQYF
TRBJ2-5 TRBD2 TRBV10-3 - 15 TGTGCCATCAGTGACTCGACTAGCGGACAAGAGACCCAGTACTTC CAISDSTSGQETQYF
TRBJ1-5 - TRBV10-3 - 16 TGTGCCATCAGTGACTGGGGACAACCTAGCAATCAGCCCCAGCATTTT CAISDWGQPSNQPQHF
TRBJ1-2 TRBD1 TRBV5-1 - 14 TGCGCCAGCAGCCTGACTGTGACAGGGGGGGGCTACACCTTC CASSLTVTGGGYTF
TRBJ1-5 - TRBV7-9 - 14 TGTGCCAGCAGCTTGGGCACCACCAATCAGCCCCAGCATTTT CASSLGTTNQPQHF
TRBJ1-5 - TRBV5-1 - 15 TGCGCCAGCAGCTTGTCCCCAGGATCGGCTCAGCCCCAGCATTTT CASSLSPGSAQPQHF
TRBJ2-7 - TRBV7-2 - 13 TGTGCCAGCAGCCCCCCTGAGGTGTACGAGCAGTACTTC CASSPPEVYEQYF
TRBJ2-5 TRBD2 TRBV4-1 - 18 TGCGCCAGCAGCCAAGATCGGGTCGGGCGGGAGGGCCGGAAGACCCAGTACTTC CASSQDRVGREGRKTQYF
TRBJ2-3 - TRBV7-4 - 14 TGTGCCAGCAGCGTAGGACAGCCGACAGATACGCAGTATTTT CASSVGQPTDTQYF
TRBJ2-7 TRBD2 TRBV5-4 - 17 TGTGCCAGCAGCCCCGCGCTAGCGGGAGTAACAGGCTACGAGCAGTACTTC CASSPALAGVTGYEQYF
TRBJ1-2 - TRBV5-6 once 13 TGTGCCAGCAGGGATGCTAACAGATATGGCTACACCTTC CASRDANRYGYTF
TRBJ2-2 - TRBV18 - 13 TGTGCCAGCGTGGGACTGATGACCGGGGAGCTGTTTTTT CASVGLMTGELFF
TRBJ2-7 TRBD2 TRBV4-1 - 15 TGCGCCAGCAGCCACCCAACTAGCGGTACCTACGAGCAGTACTTC CASSHPTSGTYEQYF
TRBJ2-1 TRBD2 TRBV19 - 15 TGTGCCAGTAGGACTAGCGGGAGAACCTACAATGAGCAGTTCTTC CASRTSGRTYNEQFF
TRBJ1-1 - TRBV10-1 - 14 TGCGCCAGCAGGAGGGGACTGGCTAACACTGAAGCTTTCTTT CASRRGLANTEAFF
TRBJ1-1 TRBD1 TRBV5-1 - 16 TGCGCCAGCAGCTTGGGGCCGGGACAGGGGTTACCTGAAGCTTTCTTT CASSLGPGQGLPEAFF
TRBJ2-1 - TRBV6-1 - 12 TGTGCAATAGGCGGTGACTACAATGAGCAGTTCTTC CAIGGDYNEQFF
TRBJ1-2 TRBD1 TRBV5-5 - 16 TGTGCCAGCAGCCTCCGGACAGGATGTTTGAGCTATGGCTACACCTTC CASSLRTGCLSYGYTF
TRBJ2-5 - TRBV10-1 - 14 TGCGCCAGCAGTGAACCCGGACAGCCCGGGACCCAGTACTTC CASSEPGQPGTQYF
TRBJ2-5 - TRBV5-1 - 15 TGCGCCAGCAGCTTGGGACTCATGTACCAAGAGACCCAGTACTTC CASSLGLMYQETQYF
TRBJ2-3 TRBD2 TRBV23-1 - 18 TGCGCCAGCAGCTGGAAGGCCGGGACTAGCGGGAGGGGGGATACGCAGTATTTT CASSWKAGTSGRGDTQYF
TRBJ2-7 - TRBV4-1 - 15 TGCGCCAGCAGCCCGGGGACAGCGGGAGCGGATGAGCAGTACTTC CASSPGTAGADEQYF